The 14 T cell receptor beta chains below were found in one sample sequenced in a study of cytomegalovirus exposure and HLA in healthy donors (dated by TCRdb to 2016 to 2017). The library relied on the immunoSEQ multiplex PCR assay. The table comes from immuneACCESS by way of TCRdb, which keeps in-frame sequences with V and J called. Part of the clones is missing from these tables; in studies checked, under half for an unresolved V gene and the rest for unknown reasons. The sample includes some 140,000 clones, with around four fifths observed a single time. 1.4% of the sample is in the top ten clones. The sequenced sample was PBMCs. The receptors here all came from a woman younger than 45 in good health and CMV-seronegative.

The chain joins TRBV4-2 to TRBJ2-1; tentative D call: TRBD2 (7 bases). There are 16 residues in the CDR3. The V end lost 1 base, the J end lost 3 bases, and 13 bases lay between the germline ends. Germline CDR1 reads LGHNA; CDR2 reads YNFKEQ. CDR3 bases: TGTGCCAGCAGCCAAGGCGGGGGCCGAAGCTACAATGAGCAGTTCTTC. This encodes CASSQGGGRSYNEQFF.

This clone was seen just once. The chain links TRBV7-6 to TRBJ2-3, with 9 bases matching TRBD2. Trimming removed 1 base from V and 0 bases from J; junction bases left unmatched: 8. This CDR3 is built from 18 residues. From germline, CDR1 is SGHVS and CDR2 FNYEAQ. DNA of the CDR3: TGTGCCAGCAGCTTAGTCCCCGAGCGGGGGGCGAGCACAGATACGCAGTATTTT. Translation gives CASSLVPERGASTDTQYF.

The V gene is TRBV10-3, the J gene TRBJ1-5; tentative D call: TRBD1 (5 bases). The CDR3 runs 16 residues. Trimming left V 0 bases short and J 2 bases short, with 11 bases between. CDR1 and CDR2 from the germline V gene are ENHRY and SYGVKD. The CDR3 region has the DNA TGTGCCATCAGTGAGTCGGGGGGAGGTGGCAATCAGCCCCAGCATTTT. Translating it yields CAISESGGGGNQPQHF.

The chain employs TRBV11-2 and TRBJ2-1; D is perhaps TRBD2 (6 bases). The CDR3 runs 15 residues. Germline CDR1 is SGHAT and CDR2 is FQNNGV. V was clipped by 4 bases and J by 2 bases, with 12 bases between them. The CDR3 bases are TGTGCCAGCAGCTACGGACGGGGGACCTACAATGAGCAGTTCTTC. Translated: CASSYGRGTYNEQFF.

This clone occurred a few times. The chain employs TRBV11-2 and TRBJ1-1; D is unresolved. V dropped 1 base and J dropped 3 bases, with 6 bases sitting between them. The CDR3 is 13 amino acids. CDR1 and CDR2 (germline): SGHAT, FQNNGV. For the CDR3, the DNA is TGTGCCAGCAGCTTAGCGTTCCACACTGAAGCTTTCTTT. Its protein is CASSLAFHTEAFF.

The V gene is TRBV19, the J gene TRBJ1-5, with TRBD1 as a possible D gene (6 bases). Germline loops: CDR1 LNHDA, CDR2 SQIVND (reference sequence). The CDR3 consists of 14 residues. With 4 bases removed from V and 2 bases from J, the gap between germline ends came to 9 bases. CDR3 sequence (DNA): TGTGCCAGTAGTACCAACAGGGGCAATCAGCCCCAGCATTTT. Its translation is CASSTNRGNQPQHF.

This clone was picked up one time. The chain is built from TRBV27 and TRBJ2-1, with 8 nucleotides matching TRBD1. After removal of 6 bases from V and 5 bases from J, the junction contained 6 bases not matched to a gene. The CDR3 is 14 amino acids. CDR1 MNHEY and CDR2 SMNVEV come from the germline V gene (reference sequence). The CDR3 spells CASSEYRGNNEQFF. Written as DNA, the CDR3 is TGTGCCAGCAGCGAATACAGGGGGAACAATGAGCAGTTCTTC.

The chain joins TRBV2 to TRBJ2-5; D might be TRBD1 (5 bases). Per germline, CDR1 SNHLY and CDR2 FYNNEI. The CDR3 spans 15 residues. V gave up 2 bases and J gave up 5 bases, with 15 bases separating them. This chain's CDR3 is CASSESPKGRETQYF. CDR3 nucleotide sequence: TGTGCCAGCAGTGAATCCCCCAAGGGGCGGGAGACCCAGTACTTC.

The chain has TRBV15 and TRBJ2-5, with 8 bases that match TRBD2. The CDR3 extends over 17 amino acids. Germline loops: CDR1 LNHNV, CDR2 YYDKDF (reference sequence). Trimming at V came to 3 bases and at J to 0 bases, leaving 9 bases not matched to a gene. The CDR3 spells CATSRGSGGVYQETQYF. The CDR3 DNA sequence: TGTGCCACCAGCAGGGGCAGCGGGGGTGTGTACCAAGAGACCCAGTACTTC.

This clone was observed a handful of times. The V gene is TRBV6-1, the J gene TRBJ2-3; weak D call: TRBD2 (6 bases). Germline V gives CDR1 MNHNS, CDR2 SASEGT. This CDR3 contains 15 residues. Trimming took off 1 base at V and 0 bases at J, with 8 bases between the two ends. Here the CDR3 DNA reads TGTGCCAGCAGTGAAGTGGCGGGGAGCACAGATACGCAGTATTTT. It is translated as CASSEVAGSTDTQYF.

J is TRBJ1-3 and V is TRBV7-2; no clear D gene. With 8 bases removed from V and 0 bases from J, the gap between germline ends came to 11 bases. Germline CDR1 and CDR2: SGHTA and FQGNSA. The CDR3 is 14 amino acids. CDR3 region: CASAPGSSGNTIYF. CDR3 coding DNA: TGTGCCAGCGCCCCGGGAAGCTCTGGAAACACCATATATTTT.

The rearrangement uses TRBV5-6 and TRBJ2-2; 15 positions match TRBD2. Looked up from germline, CDR1 is SGHDT and CDR2 is YYEEEE. There are 15 residues in the CDR3. V was clipped by 9 bases and J by 7 bases; unmatched bases: 7. As DNA, the CDR3 is TGTGCCACCGGACTAGCGGGGGGGCGTGGCGGGGAGCTGTTTTTT. Its protein product is CATGLAGGRGGELFF.

The chain links TRBV4-1 to TRBJ1-1; 11 nucleotides agree with TRBD1. CDR3 length equals 16 residues. V was clipped by 5 bases and J by 7 bases; unmatched bases: 12. Germline V lookup: CDR1 MGHRA, CDR2 YSYEKL. The CDR3 sequence is CASSSPPGTGGIEAFF. The CDR3 DNA is TGCGCCAGCAGCTCCCCCCCCGGGACAGGGGGTATTGAAGCTTTCTTT.

V is TRBV18 and J is TRBJ1-5, with a possible D match to TRBD1 (5 bases). Trimming pared 4 bases from V and 0 bases from J, leaving 10 bases between. This CDR3 spans 15 amino acids. Germline V gives CDR1 KGHSH, CDR2 LQKENI. The CDR3: CASSLWGVSNQPQHF. In DNA, the CDR3 is TGTGCCAGCTCACTCTGGGGGGTTAGCAATCAGCCCCAGCATTTT.